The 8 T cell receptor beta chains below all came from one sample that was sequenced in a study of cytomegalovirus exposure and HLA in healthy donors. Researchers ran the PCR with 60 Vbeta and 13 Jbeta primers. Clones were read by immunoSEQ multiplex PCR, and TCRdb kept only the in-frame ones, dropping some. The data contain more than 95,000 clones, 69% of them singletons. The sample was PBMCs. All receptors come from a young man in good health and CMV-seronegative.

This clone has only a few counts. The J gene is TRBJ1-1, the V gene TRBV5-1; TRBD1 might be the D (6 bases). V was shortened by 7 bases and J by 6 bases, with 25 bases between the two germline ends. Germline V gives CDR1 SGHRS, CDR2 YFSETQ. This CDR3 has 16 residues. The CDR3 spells CASGETGTTARAEAFF. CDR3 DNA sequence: TGCGCCAGCGGGGAGACCGGGACAACCGCTCGGGCTGAAGCTTTCTTT.

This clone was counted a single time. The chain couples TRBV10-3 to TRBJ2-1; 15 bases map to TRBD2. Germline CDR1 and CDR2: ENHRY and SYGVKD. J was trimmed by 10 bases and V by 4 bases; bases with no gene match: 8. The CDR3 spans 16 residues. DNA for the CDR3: TGTGCCATCAGTGGCCTGGGACTAGCGGGAGGAGGGGAGCAGTTCTTC. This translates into CAISGLGLAGGGEQFF.

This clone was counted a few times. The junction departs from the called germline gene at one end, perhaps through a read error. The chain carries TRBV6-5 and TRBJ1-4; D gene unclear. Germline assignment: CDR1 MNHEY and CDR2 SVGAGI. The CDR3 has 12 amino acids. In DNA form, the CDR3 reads TGTGCCAGCAGTAAGAGTAATCAAAAACTGTTTTTT. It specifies CASSKSNQKLFF.

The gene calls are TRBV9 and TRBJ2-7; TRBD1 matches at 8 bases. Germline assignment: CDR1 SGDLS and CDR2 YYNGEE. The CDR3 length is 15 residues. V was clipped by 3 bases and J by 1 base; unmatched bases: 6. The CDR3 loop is CASSAQTGVSYEQYF. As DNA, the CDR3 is TGTGCCAGCAGCGCCCAGACAGGGGTGTCCTACGAGCAGTACTTC.

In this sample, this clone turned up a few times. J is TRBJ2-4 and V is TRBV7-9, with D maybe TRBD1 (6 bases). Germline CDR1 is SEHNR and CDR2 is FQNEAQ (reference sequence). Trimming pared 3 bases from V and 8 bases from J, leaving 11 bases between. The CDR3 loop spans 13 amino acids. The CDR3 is CASSLGQWDIQYF. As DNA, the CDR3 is TGTGCCAGCAGCTTGGGACAATGGGACATTCAGTACTTC.

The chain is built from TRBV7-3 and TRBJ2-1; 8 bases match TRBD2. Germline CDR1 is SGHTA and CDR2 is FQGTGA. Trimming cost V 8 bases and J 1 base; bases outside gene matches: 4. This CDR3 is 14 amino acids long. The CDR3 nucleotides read TGTGCCAGCGGTCCGGGGGGGTCCTACAATGAGCAGTTCTTC. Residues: CASGPGGSYNEQFF.

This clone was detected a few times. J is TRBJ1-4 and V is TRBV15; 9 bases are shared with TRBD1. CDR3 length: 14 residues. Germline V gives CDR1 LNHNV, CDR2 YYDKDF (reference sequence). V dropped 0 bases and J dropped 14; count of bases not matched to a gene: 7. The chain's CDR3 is CATSRDYGTGTLFF. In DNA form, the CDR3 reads TGTGCCACCAGCAGAGATTATGGGACAGGGACCCTGTTTTTT.

The CDR3 loop is CASSYSVYSSYNEQFF. For the CDR3, the DNA is TGTGCCAGCAGTTACTCGGTCTATAGCTCCTACAATGAGCAGTTCTTC. V and J are TRBV6-5 and TRBJ2-1; D ambiguous. CDR1 and CDR2 (germline): MNHEY, SVGAGI. The CDR3 spans 16 residues. V shed 0 bases and J shed 0 bases, with 9 bases lying between them.